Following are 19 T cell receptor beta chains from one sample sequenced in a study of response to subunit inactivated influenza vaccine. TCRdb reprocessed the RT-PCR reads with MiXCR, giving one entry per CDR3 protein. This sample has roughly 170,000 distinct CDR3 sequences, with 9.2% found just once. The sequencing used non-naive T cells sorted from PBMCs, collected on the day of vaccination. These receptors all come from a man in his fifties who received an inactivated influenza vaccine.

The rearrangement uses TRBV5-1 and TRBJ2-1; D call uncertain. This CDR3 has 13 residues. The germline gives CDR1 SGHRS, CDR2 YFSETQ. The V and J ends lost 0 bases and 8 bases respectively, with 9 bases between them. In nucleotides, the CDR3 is TGCGCCAGCAGCTTGGACGTCGCGGATGAGCAGTTCTTC. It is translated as CASSLDVADEQFF.

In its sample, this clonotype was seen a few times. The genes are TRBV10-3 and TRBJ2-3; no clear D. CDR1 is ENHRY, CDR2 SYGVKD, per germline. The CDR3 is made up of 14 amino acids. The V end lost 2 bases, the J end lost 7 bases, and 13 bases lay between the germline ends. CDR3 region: CAISEPLRRHTQYF. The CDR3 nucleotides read TGTGCCATCAGTGAGCCTCTTAGACGCCATACGCAGTATTTT.

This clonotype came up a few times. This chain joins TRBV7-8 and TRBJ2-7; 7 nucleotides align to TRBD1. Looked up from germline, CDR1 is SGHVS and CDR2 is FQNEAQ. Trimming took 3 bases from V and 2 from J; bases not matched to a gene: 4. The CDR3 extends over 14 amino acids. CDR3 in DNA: TGTGCCAGCAGCTTTAACAGGGGTCCCTACGAGCAGTACTTC. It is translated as CASSFNRGPYEQYF.

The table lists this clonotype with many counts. DNA of the CDR3: TGCGCCAGCAGCCCAAGCGGGACAGTGAACACTGAAGCTTTCTTT. Amino acids: CASSPSGTVNTEAFF. V gene TRBV5-1 combines with J gene TRBJ1-1; the match to TRBD1 covers 7 bases. J gave up 0 bases and V 4 bases, and 6 bases lay outside the gene matches. The length of the CDR3 is 15 residues. The germline CDR1 and CDR2 sequences are SGHRS and YFSETQ.

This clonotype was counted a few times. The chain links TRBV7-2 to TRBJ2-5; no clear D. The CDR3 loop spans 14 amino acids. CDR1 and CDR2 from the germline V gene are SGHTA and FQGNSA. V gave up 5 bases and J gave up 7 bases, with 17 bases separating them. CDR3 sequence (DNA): TGTGCCAGCAGCCCCCCCGGGCTCGGTTCGACCCAGTACTTC. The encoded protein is CASSPPGLGSTQYF.

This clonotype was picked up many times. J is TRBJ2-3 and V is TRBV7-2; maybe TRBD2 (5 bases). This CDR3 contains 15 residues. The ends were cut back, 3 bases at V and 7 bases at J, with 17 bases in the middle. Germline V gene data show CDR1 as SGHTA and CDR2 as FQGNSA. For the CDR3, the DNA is TGTGCCAGCAGCTTGGCGGAAGGCCCCGGGAATACGCAGTATTTT. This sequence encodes CASSLAEGPGNTQYF.

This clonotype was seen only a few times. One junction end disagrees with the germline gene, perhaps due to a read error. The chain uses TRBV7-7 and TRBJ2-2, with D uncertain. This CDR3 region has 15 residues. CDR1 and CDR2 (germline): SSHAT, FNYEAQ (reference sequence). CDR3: CASSSGSPGAGELFF. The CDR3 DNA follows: TGTGCTAGCAGCTCAGGATCCCCGGGCGCCGGGGAGCTGTTTTTT.

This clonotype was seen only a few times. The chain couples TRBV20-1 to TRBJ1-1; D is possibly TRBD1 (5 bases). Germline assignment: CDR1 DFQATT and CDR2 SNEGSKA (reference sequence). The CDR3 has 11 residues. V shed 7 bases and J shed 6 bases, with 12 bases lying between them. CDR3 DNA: TGCAGTGGAGCGACAGATTCTGAAGCTTTCTTT. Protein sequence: CSGATDSEAFF.

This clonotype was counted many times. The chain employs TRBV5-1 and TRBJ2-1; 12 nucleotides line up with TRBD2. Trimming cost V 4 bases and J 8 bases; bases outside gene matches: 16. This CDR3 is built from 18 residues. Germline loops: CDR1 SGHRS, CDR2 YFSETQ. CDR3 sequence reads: CASSTRQGVLAGGYEQFF. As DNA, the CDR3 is TGCGCCAGCAGCACCAGACAGGGGGTACTAGCGGGAGGCTATGAGCAGTTCTTC.

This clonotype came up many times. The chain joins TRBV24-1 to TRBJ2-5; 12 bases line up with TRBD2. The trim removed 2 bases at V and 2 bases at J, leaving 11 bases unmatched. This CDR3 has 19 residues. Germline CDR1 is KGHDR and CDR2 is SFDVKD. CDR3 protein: CATSDSTSGSWSGQETQYF. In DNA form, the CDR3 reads TGTGCCACCAGTGATTCGACTAGCGGGAGTTGGAGTGGTCAAGAGACCCAGTACTTC.

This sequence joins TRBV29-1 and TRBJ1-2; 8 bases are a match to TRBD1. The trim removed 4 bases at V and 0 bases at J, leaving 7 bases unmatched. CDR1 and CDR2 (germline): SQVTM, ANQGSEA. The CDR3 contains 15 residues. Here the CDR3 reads CSVVGVTGANYGYTF. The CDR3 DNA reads TGCAGCGTTGTGGGGGTGACAGGGGCTAACTATGGCTACACCTTC.

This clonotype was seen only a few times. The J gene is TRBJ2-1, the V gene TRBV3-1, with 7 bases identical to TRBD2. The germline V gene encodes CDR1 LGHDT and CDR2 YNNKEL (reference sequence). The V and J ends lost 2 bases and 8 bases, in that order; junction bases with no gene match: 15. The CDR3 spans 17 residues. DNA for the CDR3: TGTGCCAGCAGCCAAAAAACCTCTAGCGGCGGCTGCGATGAGCAGTTCTTC. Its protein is CASSQKTSSGGCDEQFF.

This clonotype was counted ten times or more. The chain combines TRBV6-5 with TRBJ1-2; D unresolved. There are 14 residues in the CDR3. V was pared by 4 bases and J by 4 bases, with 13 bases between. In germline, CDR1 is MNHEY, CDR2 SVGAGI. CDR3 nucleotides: TGTGCCAGCAGTTCGACCTGGACGCTCTATGGCTACACCTTC. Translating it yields CASSSTWTLYGYTF.

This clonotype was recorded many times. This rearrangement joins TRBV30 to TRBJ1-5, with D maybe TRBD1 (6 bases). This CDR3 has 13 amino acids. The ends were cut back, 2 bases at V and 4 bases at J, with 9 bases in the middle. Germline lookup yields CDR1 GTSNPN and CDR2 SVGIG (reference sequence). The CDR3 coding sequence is TGTGCCTGGAGTATCCAGGGGAATCAGCCCCAGCATTTT. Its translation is CAWSIQGNQPQHF.

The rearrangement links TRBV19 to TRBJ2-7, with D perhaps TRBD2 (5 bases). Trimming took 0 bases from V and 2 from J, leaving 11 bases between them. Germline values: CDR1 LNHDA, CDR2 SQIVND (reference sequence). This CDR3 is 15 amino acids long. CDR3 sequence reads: CASSIDQRRAYEQYF. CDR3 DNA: TGTGCCAGTAGTATAGACCAGCGGAGAGCCTACGAGCAGTACTTC.

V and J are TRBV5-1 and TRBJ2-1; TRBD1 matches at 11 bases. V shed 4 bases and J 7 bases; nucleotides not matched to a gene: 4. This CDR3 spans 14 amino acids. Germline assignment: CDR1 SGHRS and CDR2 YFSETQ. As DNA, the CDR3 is TGCGCCAGCAGCGGACAGGGGGCGGGGAATGAGCAGTTCTTC. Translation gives CASSGQGAGNEQFF.

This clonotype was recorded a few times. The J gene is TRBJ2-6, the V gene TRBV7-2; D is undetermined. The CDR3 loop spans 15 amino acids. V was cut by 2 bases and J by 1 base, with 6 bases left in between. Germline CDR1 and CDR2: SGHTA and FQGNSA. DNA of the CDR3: TGTGCCAGCAGCTTATCTGTATCTGGGGCCAACGTCCTGACTTTC. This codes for CASSLSVSGANVLTF.

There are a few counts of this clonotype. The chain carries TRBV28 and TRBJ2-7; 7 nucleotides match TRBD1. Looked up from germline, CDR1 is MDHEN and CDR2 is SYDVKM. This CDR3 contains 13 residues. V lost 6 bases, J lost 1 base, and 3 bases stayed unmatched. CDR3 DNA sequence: TGTGCCAGCAGGTCGGGACAGTCCTACGAGCAGTACTTC. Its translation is CASRSGQSYEQYF.

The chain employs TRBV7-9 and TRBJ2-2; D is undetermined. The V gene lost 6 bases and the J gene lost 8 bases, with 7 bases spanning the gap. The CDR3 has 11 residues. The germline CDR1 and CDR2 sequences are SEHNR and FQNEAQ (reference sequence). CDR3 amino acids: CASRFGGELFF. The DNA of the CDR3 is TGTGCCAGCAGATTTGGGGGGGAGCTGTTTTTT.